The 23 T cell receptor beta chains below all came from one sample that was sequenced in a study of T cells in women clearing cervical HPV infection. TCRdb's table, derived via immunoSEQ multiplex PCR, lists solely in-frame clones and lacks some. This sample's clone table lists more than 20,000 clones. The sequencing sample was made of blood buffy coat. The origin of the receptors is a woman between 18 and 70 years old with a cervical HPV16 infection that either progressed to CIN3+ or cleared (not recorded which).

Turning to this clone: The read terminates 3 residues ahead of where the CDR3 ends, so the germline J gene completes it. The V gene is TRBV7-2, the J gene TRBJ2-3; the match to TRBD2 covers 7 bases. There are 15 residues in the CDR3. Germline lookup yields CDR1 SGHTA and CDR2 FQGNSA. V gave up 5 bases and J gave up 0 bases; unmatched junction bases: 5. CDR3 sequence reads: CASSRSGISTDTQYF. The sequenced part of the CDR3 DNA is TGTGCCAGCAGCCGGAGCGGGATCAGCACAGATACG.

As concerns this clone: The CDR3 end falls 3 residues outside the read, so it is completed with the germline J gene. J is TRBJ1-6 and V is TRBV19; possibly TRBD1 for D (6 bases). The V gene lost 4 bases and the J gene lost 7 bases, with 17 bases spanning the gap. The CDR3 spans 16 residues. Germline CDR1 is LNHDA and CDR2 is SQIVND (reference sequence). The chain's CDR3 is CASSTPLGTPNSPLHF. CDR3 bases read: TGTGCCAGTAGTACCCCACTCGGGACACCCAATTCACCC.

About this clone: Coverage ceases 3 residues before the CDR3 finishes, and the germline J gene fills in the end. The V call is TRBV23-1, the J call TRBJ2-7; tentatively, D is TRBD1 (5 bases). TRBV23-1 carries the ORF label, with uncertain function. The CDR3 totals 15 residues. Deletions cut 4 bases from V and 6 bases from J, with 19 bases between. The covered CDR3 bases are TGCGCCAGCAGTCCTCGATGGGCAGGGTCTTGCGAG. It encodes CASSPRWAGSCE. The CDR3 reads in full as CASSPRWAGSCEQYF.

Comments on this clone: The read terminates 3 residues ahead of where the CDR3 ends, so the germline J gene completes it. This chain connects TRBV12-3 or TRBV12-4 to TRBJ2-3; weak D call: TRBD2 (6 bases). V lost 6 bases to trimming and J lost 6 bases, with 19 bases between them. The CDR3 has 15 amino acids. The covered CDR3 bases are TGTGCCAGCAGGCATGGGGACTCGGGGATTGATACG. Encoded protein: CASRHGDSGIDT. The entire CDR3 protein is CASRHGDSGIDTQYF.

With respect to this clone: The CDR3 end is not reached by the read, which stops 3 residues before it; the germline J gene fills it in. This sequence joins TRBV20-1 and TRBJ2-2, with D perhaps TRBD1 (5 bases). With 2 bases removed from V and 10 bases from J, the gap between germline ends came to 14 bases. The CDR3 contains 13 residues. CDR1 and CDR2 (germline): DFQATT, SNEGSKA (reference sequence). CDR3 DNA, as far as it was read: TGCAGTGCTAGATCTGGAAGACAGTTGGAG. Its protein product is CSARSGRQLE. In full, the CDR3 is CSARSGRQLELFF.

Worth noting for this clone: The read terminates 3 residues before the CDR3 end, so the remaining end is supplied by the germline J gene. This chain uses TRBV7-8 with TRBJ1-1; D may be TRBD1 (6 bases). The ends were cut back, 6 bases at V and 5 bases at J, with 19 bases in the middle. Germline loops: CDR1 SGHVS, CDR2 FQNEAQ. The CDR3 runs to 15 residues. The CDR3 is CASSPLQGFGTEAFF. CDR3 DNA (partial): TGTGCCAGCAGTCCACTTCAGGGGTTTGGAACTGAA.

As for this clone: The read is 3 residues too short to cover the CDR3 end, so that end is filled in from the germline J gene. V gene TRBV6-1 combines with J gene TRBJ1-2; possible D gene TRBD1, 6 bases. V was pared by 4 bases and J by 1 base, with 13 bases between. In germline, CDR1 is MNHNS, CDR2 SASEGT. The CDR3 sequence is 15 residues long. The sequenced part of the CDR3 DNA is TGTGCCAGCAGTGTTTTACAGGGAAGTAACTATGGC. It yields the protein CASSVLQGSNYG. Given in full, the CDR3 is CASSVLQGSNYGYTF.

Details on this clone: The read terminates 3 residues ahead of where the CDR3 ends, so the germline J gene completes it. The chain joins TRBV7-8 to TRBJ2-3, with 8 nucleotides matching TRBD2. Germline CDR1 and CDR2: SGHVS and FQNEAQ. This CDR3 spans 16 amino acids. The ends lost 2 bases at V and 6 bases at J; junction bases unmatched: 10. The chain's CDR3 is CASSLRASGLGDTQYF. CDR3 DNA (partial): TGTGCCAGCAGCTTACGTGCTAGCGGGTTAGGGGATACG.

Note on this clone: The missing CDR3 end, 3 residues past where the read stops, is filled in from the germline J gene. This rearrangement joins TRBV10-3 to TRBJ2-5, with D perhaps TRBD2 (6 bases). Trimming pared 4 bases from V and 5 bases from J, leaving 14 bases between. CDR1 is ENHRY and CDR2 is SYGVKD in the germline V gene. The CDR3 consists of 14 residues. CDR3 bases read: TGTGCCATCAGTGCTGGCGGGGATTCCGAGACC. Translating it yields CAISAGGDSET. The full-length CDR3 reads as CAISAGGDSETQYF.

Concerning this clone itself: The read stops 3 residues short of the end of the CDR3; the missing end is completed from the germline J gene. The chain is built from TRBV7-2 and TRBJ2-3; perhaps TRBD1 as D (6 bases). Germline V CDR1 and CDR2: SGHTA, FQGNSA. The CDR3 loop spans 14 amino acids. The V gene lost 6 bases and the J gene lost 7 bases, with 17 bases spanning the gap. The chain's CDR3 is CASRPDTGMNTQYF. CDR3 DNA, as far as it was read: TGTGCCAGCAGACCCGATACAGGGATGAATACG.

As concerns this clone: With the read ending 3 residues before the CDR3 end, the germline J gene is used to fill in that end. The gene calls are TRBV7-9 and TRBJ1-2, with 7 positions matching TRBD1. Germline lookup yields CDR1 SEHNR and CDR2 FQNEAQ (reference sequence). V was clipped by 5 bases and J by 0 bases; unmatched bases: 6. This CDR3 has 15 residues. The DNA read from the CDR3 is TGTGCCAGCAGCCCCCGGACAGGTTCTAACTATGGC. Its translation is CASSPRTGSNYG. The CDR3 as a whole reads CASSPRTGSNYGYTF.

With respect to this clone: The sequenced fragment ends 3 residues before the CDR3 boundary, so the rest is inferred from the germline J gene. The gene calls are TRBV18 and TRBJ1-2, with D uncertain. The CDR3 spans 14 residues. CDR1 KGHSH and CDR2 LQKENI come from the germline V gene. The sequenced CDR3 bases are TGTGCCAGCTCATCGCGGGAGATAATCAATGAC. It specifies CASSSREIIND. The entire CDR3 reads CASSSREIINDYTF.

To note about this clone: Coverage ceases 3 residues before the CDR3 finishes, and the germline J gene fills in the end. The chain is built from TRBV2 and TRBJ1-6; TRBD1 is a possible D gene (6 bases). The V end was cut by 4 bases, the J end by 7 bases, with 11 bases between. This CDR3 comprises 14 residues. CDR1 is SNHLY and CDR2 is FYNNEI in the germline V gene. This CDR3 reads CASSVGQRNSPLHF. The CDR3 bases that were read are TGTGCCAGCAGTGTTGGACAGCGAAATTCACCC.

CDR3 DNA (partial): TGTGCCAGCAGCATCGACAGCTATGGC. Its protein product is CASSIDSYG. The entire CDR3 protein reads CASSIDSYGYTF. The rearrangement joins TRBV9 to TRBJ1-2, with a weak D call TRBD1 (5 bases). The CDR3 end falls 3 residues outside the read, so it is completed with the germline J gene. This CDR3 has 12 amino acids. V was cut by 4 bases and J by 4 bases, with 8 bases left in between. Germline CDR1 and CDR2: SGDLS and YYNGEE.

A word on this clone: The CDR3 is cut off 3 residues early in the read; its end comes from the germline J gene. This chain joins TRBV18 and TRBJ1-2, with a possible D match to TRBD1 (6 bases). Germline lookup yields CDR1 KGHSH and CDR2 LQKENI. The CDR3 runs 15 residues. The CDR3 DNA, read in part, is TGTGCCAGCTCACCAATGGACAGCAGTTACAATGAC. This codes for CASSPMDSSYND. The whole CDR3 sequence reads CASSPMDSSYNDYTF.

As concerns this clone: The sequence runs out 3 residues before the end of the CDR3; the remainder is reconstructed from the germline J gene. The chain links TRBV18 to TRBJ1-1; TRBD1 is a possible D gene (5 bases). From germline, CDR1 is KGHSH and CDR2 LQKENI. V was cut by 2 bases and J by 7 bases, with 14 bases left in between. The CDR3 is 14 residues long. CDR3 bases read: TGTGCCAGCTCACCAGAGACAGAGATCATTGAA. Its protein is CASSPETEIIE. The whole CDR3 protein is CASSPETEIIEAFF.

Turning to this clone: The read is 3 residues too short to cover the CDR3 end, so that end is filled in from the germline J gene. The chain couples TRBV10-1 to TRBJ2-3; 7 positions match TRBD2. CDR3 length: 17 residues. V gave up 3 bases and J gave up 3 bases; unmatched junction bases: 12. Per germline, CDR1 WNHNN and CDR2 SYGVQD (reference sequence). The part of the CDR3 DNA that was read is TGCGCCAGCAGTGACCTCTCGGGGGGATTTTCGACAGATACG. Its protein is CASSDLSGGFSTDT. The full CDR3 reads CASSDLSGGFSTDTQYF.

In regard to this clone: The read comes to an end 3 residues before the CDR3 does, leaving the germline J gene to fill in the end. V and J are TRBV5-1 and TRBJ2-7; 16 nucleotides agree with TRBD2. V lost 4 bases and J lost 5; bases outside the gene matches: 6. CDR3 size: 16 residues. Germline CDR1 is SGHRS and CDR2 is YFSETQ. The part of the CDR3 DNA that was read is TGCGCCAGCAGCCCTCCGGGACTAGCGGGAGGGGACGAG. The encoded protein is CASSPPGLAGGDE. The entire CDR3 protein is CASSPPGLAGGDEQYF.

In the case of this clone: The read halts 3 residues ahead of the CDR3 end, with the missing end drawn from the germline J gene. The chain carries TRBV5-1 and TRBJ1-3; no firm D call. Germline values: CDR1 SGHRS, CDR2 YFSETQ. V lost 0 bases and J lost 0, with 10 bases in between. The CDR3 is 16 residues long. This CDR3 is CASSLDGQHSGNTIYF. The covered CDR3 bases are TGCGCCAGCAGCTTGGATGGGCAGCACTCTGGAAACACC.

With regard to this clone: The CDR3 end is not reached by the read, which stops 3 residues before it; the germline J gene fills it in. This sequence joins TRBV10-1 and TRBJ2-7; 11 bases agree with TRBD2. The germline gives CDR1 WNHNN, CDR2 SYGVQD (reference sequence). The ends lost 8 bases at V and 1 base at J; junction bases unmatched: 1. The CDR3 is 13 amino acids. The CDR3 loop is CASGTSGSYEQYF. CDR3 bases read: TGCGCCAGCGGGACTAGCGGATCCTACGAG.

With regard to this clone: The read gets to within 3 residues of the CDR3 end, and the germline J gene fills in the rest. This chain joins TRBV19 and TRBJ2-4, with D possibly matching TRBD1 (5 bases). CDR1 is LNHDA, CDR2 SQIVND, per germline (reference sequence). This CDR3 region has 13 residues. The covered CDR3 bases are TGTGCCAGTAGTATGGGGCTTATAGACGGT. Its translation is CASSMGLIDG. The whole CDR3 reads CASSMGLIDGQYF.

Turning to this clone: The read comes to an end 3 residues before the CDR3 does, leaving the germline J gene to fill in the end. The chain is built from TRBV5-4 and TRBJ2-7, with no clear D. Per germline, CDR1 SGHNT and CDR2 YYREEE (reference sequence). The CDR3 has 14 amino acids. V was shortened by 1 base and J by 4 bases, with 12 bases between the two germline ends. The CDR3 DNA, read in part, is TGTGCCAGCAGCTTGTCGCCAGGTACTTACGAG. This translates into CASSLSPGTYE. The CDR3 in its entirety is CASSLSPGTYEQYF.

Notes on this clone: The read ends 3 residues before the CDR3 terminus; that terminus is restored from the germline J gene. The chain combines TRBV18 with TRBJ1-2; D is ambiguous. CDR1 and CDR2 (germline): KGHSH, LQKENI. The CDR3 spans 13 residues. The CDR3 here is CASSPRELRDYTF. The part of the CDR3 DNA that was read is TGTGCCAGCTCACCACGGGAGTTGCGGGAC.